Below, one TCR beta chain is given with its context. Antigen unknown. The repertoire was sequenced with immunoSEQ multiplex PCR; TCRdb's copy has only in-frame clones and lacks some. This sample has 14,000 or so clones, with around 84% found just once. V lost 5 bases and J 7 bases, leaving 12 bases between the germline ends. The length of the CDR3 is 13 residues. CDR1 and CDR2 from the germline V gene are SGHTA and FQGNSA. These data are taken from a study of PD-1 blockade in mismatch repair-deficient tumors. Study results and limitations: About 4.5% of the roughly 140 peptide-expanded blood TCRs were also found in tumor.

Documented time point: identical roughly 11-day culture without peptide (control). The clonotype originates from an adult with mismatch repair-deficient cancer. This specimen consisted of cells cultured in vitro, obtained from a patient treated with pembrolizumab. V usage is TRBV7-2 and J usage is TRBJ2-1; D remains ambiguous. CDR3 bases: TGTGCCAGCAGCGCCGGAGCCCGTAATGAGCAGTTCTTC. Translated, it gives CASSAGARNEQFF.